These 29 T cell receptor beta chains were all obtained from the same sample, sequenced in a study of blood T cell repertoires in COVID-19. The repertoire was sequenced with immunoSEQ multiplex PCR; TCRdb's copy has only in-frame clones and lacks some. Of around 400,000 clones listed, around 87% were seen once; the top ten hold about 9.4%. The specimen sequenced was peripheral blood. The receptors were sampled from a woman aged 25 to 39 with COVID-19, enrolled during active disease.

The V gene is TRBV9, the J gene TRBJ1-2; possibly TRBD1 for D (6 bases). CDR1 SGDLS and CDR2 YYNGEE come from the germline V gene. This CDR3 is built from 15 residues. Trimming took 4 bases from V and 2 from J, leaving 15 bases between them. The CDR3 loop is CASSTRQAPNYGYTF. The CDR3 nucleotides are TGTGCCAGCAGCACCCGACAGGCCCCCAACTATGGCTACACCTTC. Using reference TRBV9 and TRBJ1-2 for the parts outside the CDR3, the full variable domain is DSGVTQTPKHLITATGQRVTLRCSPRSGDLSVYWYQQSLDQGLQFLIQYYNGEERAKGNILERFSAQQFPDLHSELNLSSLELGDSALYFCASSTRQAPNYGYTFGSGTRLTVV.

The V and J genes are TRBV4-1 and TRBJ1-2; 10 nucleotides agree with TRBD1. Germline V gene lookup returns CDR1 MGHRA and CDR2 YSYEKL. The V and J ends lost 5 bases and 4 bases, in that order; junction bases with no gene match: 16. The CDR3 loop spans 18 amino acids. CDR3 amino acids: CASSGAEVWDRGLYGYTF. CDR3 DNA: TGCGCCAGCAGCGGGGCGGAGGTGTGGGACAGGGGACTCTATGGCTACACCTTC.

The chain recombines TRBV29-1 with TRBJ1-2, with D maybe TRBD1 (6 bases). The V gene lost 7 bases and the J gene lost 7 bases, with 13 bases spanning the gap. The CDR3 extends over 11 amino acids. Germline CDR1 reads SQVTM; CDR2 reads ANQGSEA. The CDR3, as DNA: TGCAGCGGGACAGTTACCGGTGGCTACACCTTC. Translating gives CSGTVTGGYTF.

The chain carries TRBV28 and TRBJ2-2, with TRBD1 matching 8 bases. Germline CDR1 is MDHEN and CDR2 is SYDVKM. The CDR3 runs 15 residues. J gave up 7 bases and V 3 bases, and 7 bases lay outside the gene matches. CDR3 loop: CASSFFRGQGGELFF. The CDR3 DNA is TGTGCCAGCAGTTTCTTCAGGGGGCAGGGCGGGGAGCTGTTTTTT.

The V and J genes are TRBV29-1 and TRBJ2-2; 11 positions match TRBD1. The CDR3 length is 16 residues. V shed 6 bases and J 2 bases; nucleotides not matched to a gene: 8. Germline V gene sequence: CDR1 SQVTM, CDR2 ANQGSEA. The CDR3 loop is CSVPGTGGLNTGELFF. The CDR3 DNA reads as TGCAGCGTCCCCGGGACAGGGGGTTTAAACACCGGGGAGCTGTTTTTT.

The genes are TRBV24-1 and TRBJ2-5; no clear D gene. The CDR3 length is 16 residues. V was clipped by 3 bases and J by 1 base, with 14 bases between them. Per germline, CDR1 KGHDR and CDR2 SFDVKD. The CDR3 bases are TGTGCCACCAGTGATCACAGTGGTGGGTCCCAAGAGACCCAGTACTTC. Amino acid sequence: CATSDHSGGSQETQYF.

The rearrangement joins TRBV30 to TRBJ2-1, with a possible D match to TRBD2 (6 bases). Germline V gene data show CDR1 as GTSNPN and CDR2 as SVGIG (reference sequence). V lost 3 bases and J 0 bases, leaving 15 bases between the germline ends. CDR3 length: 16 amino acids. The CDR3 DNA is TGTGCCTGGAGCCCGGGACTCCCCTCCTCCTACAATGAGCAGTTCTTC. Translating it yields CAWSPGLPSSYNEQFF. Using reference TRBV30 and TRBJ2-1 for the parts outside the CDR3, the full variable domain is SQTIHQWPATLVQPVGSPLSLECTVEGTSNPNLYWYRQAAGRGLQLLFYSVGIGQISSEVPQNLSASRPQDRQFILSSKKLLLSDSGFYLCAWSPGLPSSYNEQFFGPGTRLTVL.

CDR3 nucleotides: TGTGCCAGCAGTTCTAACTTGGTGGGAGAATATGGCTACACCTTC. Translated: CASSSNLVGEYGYTF. The chain carries TRBV28 and TRBJ1-2, with D uncertain. Trimming pared 4 bases from V and 5 bases from J, leaving 17 bases between. This CDR3 contains 15 residues. Germline CDR1 MDHEN, CDR2 SYDVKM.

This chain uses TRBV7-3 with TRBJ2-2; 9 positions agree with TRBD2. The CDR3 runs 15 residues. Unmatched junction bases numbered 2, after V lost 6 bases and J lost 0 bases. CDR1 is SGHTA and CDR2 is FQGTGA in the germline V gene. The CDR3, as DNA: TGTGCCAGCAGACTAGCGGGCGCGAACACCGGGGAGCTGTTTTTT. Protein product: CASRLAGANTGELFF.

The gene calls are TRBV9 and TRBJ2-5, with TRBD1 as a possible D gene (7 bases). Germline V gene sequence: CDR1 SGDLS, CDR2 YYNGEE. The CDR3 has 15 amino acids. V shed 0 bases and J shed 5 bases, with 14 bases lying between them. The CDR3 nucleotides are TGTGCCAGCAGCGTAGTGTCAGGGGGGCGGGAGACCCAGTACTTC. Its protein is CASSVVSGGRETQYF.

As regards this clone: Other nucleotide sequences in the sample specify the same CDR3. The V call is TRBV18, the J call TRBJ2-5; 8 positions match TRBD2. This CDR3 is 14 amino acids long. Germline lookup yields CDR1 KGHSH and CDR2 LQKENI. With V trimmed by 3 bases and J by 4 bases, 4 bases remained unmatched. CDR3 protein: CASSPPGRGETQYF. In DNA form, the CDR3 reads TGTGCCAGCTCACCCCCCGGGAGGGGAGAGACCCAGTACTTC.

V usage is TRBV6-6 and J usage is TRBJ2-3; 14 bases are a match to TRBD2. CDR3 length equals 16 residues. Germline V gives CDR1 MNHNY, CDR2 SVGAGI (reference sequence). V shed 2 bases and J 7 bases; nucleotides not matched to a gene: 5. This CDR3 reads CASSYRGTSGGHTQYF. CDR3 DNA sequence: TGTGCCAGCAGTTACAGGGGGACTAGCGGGGGCCATACGCAGTATTTT.

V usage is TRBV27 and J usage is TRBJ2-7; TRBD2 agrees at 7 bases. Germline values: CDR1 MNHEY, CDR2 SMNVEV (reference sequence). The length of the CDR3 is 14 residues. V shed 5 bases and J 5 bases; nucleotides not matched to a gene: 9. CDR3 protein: CASSQRDPIDEQYF. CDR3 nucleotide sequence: TGTGCCAGCAGTCAGCGGGATCCTATAGACGAGCAGTACTTC.

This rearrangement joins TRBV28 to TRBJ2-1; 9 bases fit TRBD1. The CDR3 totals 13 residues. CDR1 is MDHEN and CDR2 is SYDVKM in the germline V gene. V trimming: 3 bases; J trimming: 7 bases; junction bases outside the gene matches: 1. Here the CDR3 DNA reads TGTGCCAGCAGTTTCGACAGGGGGAATGAGCAGTTCTTC. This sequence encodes CASSFDRGNEQFF.

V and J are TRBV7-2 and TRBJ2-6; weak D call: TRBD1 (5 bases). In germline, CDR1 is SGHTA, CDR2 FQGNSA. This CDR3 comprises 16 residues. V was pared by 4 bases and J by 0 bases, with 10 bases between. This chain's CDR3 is CASSYDSSSGANVLTF. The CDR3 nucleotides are TGTGCCAGCAGCTACGACAGCAGCTCTGGGGCCAACGTCCTGACTTTC.

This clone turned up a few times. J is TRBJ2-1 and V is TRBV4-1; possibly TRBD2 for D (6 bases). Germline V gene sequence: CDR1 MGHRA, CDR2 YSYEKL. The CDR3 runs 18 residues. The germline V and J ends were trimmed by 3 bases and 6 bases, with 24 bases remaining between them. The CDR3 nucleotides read TGCGCCAGCAGCCAGAAAAGGTCAGGTGAGCTAGCGTCCAATGAGCAGTTCTTC. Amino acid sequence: CASSQKRSGELASNEQFF.

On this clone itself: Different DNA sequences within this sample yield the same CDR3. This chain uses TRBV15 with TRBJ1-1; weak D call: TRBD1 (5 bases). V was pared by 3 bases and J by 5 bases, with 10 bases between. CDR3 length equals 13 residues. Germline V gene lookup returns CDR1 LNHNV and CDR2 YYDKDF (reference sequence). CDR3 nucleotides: TGTGCCACCAGCAGGGGGAGGGGTACTGAAGCTTTCTTT. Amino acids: CATSRGRGTEAFF.

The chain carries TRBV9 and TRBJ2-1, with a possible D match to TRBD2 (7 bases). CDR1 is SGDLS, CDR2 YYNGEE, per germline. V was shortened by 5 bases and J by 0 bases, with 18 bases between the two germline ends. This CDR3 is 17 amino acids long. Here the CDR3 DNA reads TGTGCCAGCAGTGACCGAGGGGGGGAGAGCTCCTACAATGAGCAGTTCTTC. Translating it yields CASSDRGGESSYNEQFF.

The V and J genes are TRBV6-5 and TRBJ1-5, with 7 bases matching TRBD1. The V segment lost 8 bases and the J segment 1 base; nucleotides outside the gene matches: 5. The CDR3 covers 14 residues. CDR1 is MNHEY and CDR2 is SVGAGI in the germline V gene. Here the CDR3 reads CASQEGASNQPQHF. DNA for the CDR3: TGTGCCAGCCAGGAGGGGGCCAGCAATCAGCCCCAGCATTTT.

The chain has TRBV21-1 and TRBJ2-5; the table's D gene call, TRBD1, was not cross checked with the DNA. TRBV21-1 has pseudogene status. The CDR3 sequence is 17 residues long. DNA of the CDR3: TGTGCCAGCAGCCCAACGAAACAGGGGAAGTACCAAGAGACCCAGTACTTC. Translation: CASSPTKQGKYQETQYF.

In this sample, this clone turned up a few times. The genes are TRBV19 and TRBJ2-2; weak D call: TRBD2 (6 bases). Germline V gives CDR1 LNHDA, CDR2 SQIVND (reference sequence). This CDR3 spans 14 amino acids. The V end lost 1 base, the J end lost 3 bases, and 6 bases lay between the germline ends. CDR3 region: CASSIAGDTGELFF. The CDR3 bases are TGTGCCAGTAGTATAGCGGGGGACACCGGGGAGCTGTTTTTT.

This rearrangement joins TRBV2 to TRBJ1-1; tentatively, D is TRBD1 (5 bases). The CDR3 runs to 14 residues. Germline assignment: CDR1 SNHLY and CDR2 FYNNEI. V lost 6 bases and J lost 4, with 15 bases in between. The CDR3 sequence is CASRDPGGVTEAFF. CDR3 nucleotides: TGTGCCAGCAGGGACCCGGGAGGGGTCACTGAAGCTTTCTTT.

CDR3 residues: CASSIPGPGYSTEAFF. The CDR3, as DNA: TGTGCCAGTAGTATACCCGGCCCGGGTTATTCGACTGAAGCTTTCTTT. The V and J genes are TRBV19 and TRBJ1-1; D unresolved. Germline V gives CDR1 LNHDA, CDR2 SQIVND (reference sequence). This CDR3 spans 16 amino acids. With 2 bases removed from V and 5 bases from J, the gap between germline ends came to 18 bases.

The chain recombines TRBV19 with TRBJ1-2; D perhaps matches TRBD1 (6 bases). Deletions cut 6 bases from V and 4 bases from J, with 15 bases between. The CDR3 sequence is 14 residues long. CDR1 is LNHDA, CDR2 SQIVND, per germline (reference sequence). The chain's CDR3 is CASSLPGVSYGYTF. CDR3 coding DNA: TGTGCCAGTAGCCTCCCAGGGGTGAGCTATGGCTACACCTTC.

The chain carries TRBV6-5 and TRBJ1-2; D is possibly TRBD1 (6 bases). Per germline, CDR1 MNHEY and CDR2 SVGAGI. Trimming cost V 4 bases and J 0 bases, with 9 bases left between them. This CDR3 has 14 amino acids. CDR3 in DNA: TGTGCCAGCAGTTGGGACAAGACTAACTATGGCTACACCTTC. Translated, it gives CASSWDKTNYGYTF.

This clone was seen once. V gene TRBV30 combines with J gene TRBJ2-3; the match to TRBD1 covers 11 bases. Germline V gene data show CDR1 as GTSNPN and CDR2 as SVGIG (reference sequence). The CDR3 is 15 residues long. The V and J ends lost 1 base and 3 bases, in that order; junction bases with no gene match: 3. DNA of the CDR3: TGTGCCTGGAGTGGGGACAGGGGGGAAACAGATACGCAGTATTTT. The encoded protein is CAWSGDRGETDTQYF.

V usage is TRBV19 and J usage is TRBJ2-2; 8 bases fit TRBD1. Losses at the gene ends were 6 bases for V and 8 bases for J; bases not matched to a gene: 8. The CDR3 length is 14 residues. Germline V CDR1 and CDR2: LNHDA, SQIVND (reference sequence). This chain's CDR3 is CASSLDRGRGELFF. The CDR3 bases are TGTGCCAGTAGCCTCGACAGGGGTAGGGGGGAGCTGTTTTTT.

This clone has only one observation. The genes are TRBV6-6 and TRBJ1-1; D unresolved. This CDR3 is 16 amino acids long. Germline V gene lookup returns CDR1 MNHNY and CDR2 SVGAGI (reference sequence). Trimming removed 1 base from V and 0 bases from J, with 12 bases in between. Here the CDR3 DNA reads TGTGCCAGCAGTTACTACGGGATAAAGCTGAACACTGAAGCTTTCTTT. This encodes CASSYYGIKLNTEAFF.

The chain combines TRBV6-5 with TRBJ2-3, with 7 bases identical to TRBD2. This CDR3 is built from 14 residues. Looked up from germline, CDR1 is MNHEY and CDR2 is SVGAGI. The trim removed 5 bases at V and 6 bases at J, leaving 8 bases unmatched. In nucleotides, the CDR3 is TGTGCCAGCAGTCCCTCGGGAGGTGGTGATACGCAGTATTTT. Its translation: CASSPSGGGDTQYF.